This TCR beta chain was recovered during a study of blood T cells in healthy people across ages. V shed 5 bases and J shed 6 bases, with 11 bases lying between them. The CDR3 runs to 14 residues. Germline V gives CDR1 SEHNR, CDR2 FQNEAQ (reference sequence). Regarding the study as a whole: PBMCs went unsorted, and a conclusive naive versus antigen-experienced comparison was therefore prevented.

As for this clonotype: Its antigen is still unknown.

Primed by a sample-barcoded 5' primer and a J-beta primer mix, a second PCR proceeded for about 6 to 11 cycles. TCRdb used MiXCR to reprocess the 5' RACE reads, holding one entry per CDR3 protein. The sample shows approximately 1,700,000 distinct CDR3 sequences, roughly 43% of them seen only once. J is TRBJ1-6 and V is TRBV7-9, with D possibly matching TRBD1 (5 bases). The receptor's source is a human donor in good health. Input material: blood. In nucleotides, the CDR3 is TGTGCCAGCAGCCAGGGACTGCCTAATTCACCCCTCCACTTT. This sequence encodes CASSQGLPNSPLHF. Full variable domain (remainder filled in from reference TRBV7-9 and TRBJ1-6): DTGVSQNPRHKITKRGQNVTFRCDPISEHNRLYWYRQTLGQGPEFLTYFQNEAQLEKSRLLSDRFSAERPKGSFSTLEIQRTEQGDSAMYLCASSQGLPNSPLHFGNGTRLTVT.